Below are 21 T cell receptor beta chains sequenced from a single sample in a study of shared clonotypes between healthy human individuals. Positively selected for CCR7, the CD45RO-negative cells used as naive CD8 cells excluded terminally differentiated effector memory CD45RA+ cells. Sequenced by immunoSEQ multiplex PCR; TCRdb stores in-frame clones only, minus some. This sample has 1.5 million to 2.5 million clones, with about 95% found just once. Sequences were obtained from naive CD8+ T cells sorted from blood. These receptors were taken from a young man in good health.

This clone was counted once. This chain connects TRBV9 to TRBJ2-1; 13 bases map to TRBD2. CDR1 and CDR2 from the germline V gene are SGDLS and YYNGEE. This CDR3 spans 20 amino acids. V shed 3 bases and J 0 bases; nucleotides not matched to a gene: 12. CDR3 region: CASSESPPGLAGPSYNEQFF. The CDR3 DNA sequence: TGTGCCAGCAGCGAGTCCCCCCCGGGACTAGCGGGACCCTCCTACAATGAGCAGTTCTTC.

This chain joins TRBV9 and TRBJ2-3; D may match TRBD1 or TRBD2 (7 bases each). The germline gives CDR1 SGDLS, CDR2 YYNGEE. The V end was cut by 4 bases, the J end by 3 bases, with 18 bases between. The CDR3 has 16 residues. The CDR3 spells CASSSAGGAYTDTQYF. In nucleotides, the CDR3 is TGTGCCAGCAGCTCCGCAGGGGGGGCTTATACAGATACGCAGTATTTT. The full variable domain, rest sourced from reference TRBV9 and TRBJ2-3, is DSGVTQTPKHLITATGQRVTLRCSPRSGDLSVYWYQQSLDQGLQFLIQYYNGEERAKGNILERFSAQQFPDLHSELNLSSLELGDSALYFCASSSAGGAYTDTQYFGPGTRLTVL.

This chain connects TRBV27 to TRBJ2-1; D tentatively reads TRBD1 or TRBD2 (5 bases each). Trimming pared 4 bases from V and 8 bases from J, leaving 12 bases between. Germline V gene lookup returns CDR1 MNHEY and CDR2 SMNVEV (reference sequence). The CDR3 contains 13 residues. The CDR3 bases are TGTGCCAGCAGTTACGAGGGGTCGGATGAGCAGTTCTTC. Its translation is CASSYEGSDEQFF.

The chain is built from TRBV7-9 and TRBJ2-7; TRBD1 matches at 7 bases. V shed 5 bases, J shed 6 bases, and the junction held 1 base outside the gene matches. The germline gives CDR1 SEHNR, CDR2 FQNEAQ (reference sequence). This CDR3 is built from 11 residues. CDR3 sequence: CASSEGAEQYF. The CDR3 bases are TGTGCCAGCAGCGAGGGGGCCGAGCAGTACTTC.

This clone was counted a single time. V and J are TRBV9 and TRBJ1-1; D perhaps matches TRBD1 (6 bases). The CDR3 loop spans 15 amino acids. CDR1 SGDLS and CDR2 YYNGEE come from the germline V gene. The V end lost 0 bases, the J end lost 3 bases, and 12 bases lay between the germline ends. CDR3 amino acids: CASSVDQGKDTEAFF. CDR3 bases: TGTGCCAGCAGCGTAGACCAGGGGAAGGACACTGAAGCTTTCTTT.

The rearrangement joins TRBV6-1 to TRBJ2-7; TRBD1 or TRBD2 may be the D gene (5 bases each). CDR1 MNHNS and CDR2 SASEGT come from the germline V gene. The CDR3 is 15 amino acids. Trimming left V 1 base short and J 3 bases short, with 13 bases between. The chain's CDR3 is CASSEGDARLYEQYF. The CDR3, as DNA: TGTGCCAGCAGTGAAGGGGACGCCAGACTCTACGAGCAGTACTTC.

The V call is TRBV5-4, the J call TRBJ2-7; unclear D gene. From germline, CDR1 is SGHNT and CDR2 YYREEE (reference sequence). The CDR3 loop spans 14 amino acids. With 1 base removed from V and 7 bases from J, the gap between germline ends came to 15 bases. In DNA, the CDR3 is TGTGCCAGCAGCTTGTTCGGCGGAGTTGAAGAGCAGTACTTC. Protein product: CASSLFGGVEEQYF.

The V and J genes are TRBV27 and TRBJ2-1; TRBD1 or TRBD2 may be the D gene (7 bases each). CDR3 length equals 14 residues. V was cut by 7 bases and J by 4 bases, with 14 bases left in between. Germline CDR1 reads MNHEY; CDR2 reads SMNVEV (reference sequence). The CDR3 sequence: CASKSGGDYNEQFF. The CDR3 DNA reads TGTGCCAGCAAATCAGGGGGGGATTACAATGAGCAGTTCTTC.

Remarks on this clone: This CDR3 is also generated by other DNA sequences in the sample. The V gene is TRBV4-1, the J gene TRBJ2-7; 8 bases fit TRBD1. V lost 0 bases to trimming and J lost 4 bases; unmatched junction nucleotides: 5. From germline, CDR1 is MGHRA and CDR2 YSYEKL. The CDR3 loop spans 15 amino acids. CDR3 protein: CASSQEGQGGYEQYF. CDR3 DNA sequence: TGCGCCAGCAGCCAAGAAGGACAGGGCGGTTACGAGCAGTACTTC.

The V call is TRBV13, the J call TRBJ1-2, with D tentatively TRBD1 (5 bases). CDR1 is PRHDT and CDR2 is FYEKMQ in the germline V gene (reference sequence). The length of the CDR3 is 13 residues. The V and J ends lost 5 bases and 4 bases respectively, with 11 bases between them. The CDR3 DNA is TGTGCCAGCAGCCTAGAGGGGACCTATGGCTACACCTTC. This sequence encodes CASSLEGTYGYTF.

The chain recombines TRBV7-9 with TRBJ2-3; D unclear. The V gene lost 1 base and the J gene lost 6 bases, with 8 bases spanning the gap. There are 13 residues in the CDR3. Germline assignment: CDR1 SEHNR and CDR2 FQNEAQ (reference sequence). For the CDR3, the DNA is TGTGCCAGCAGCTTAGAACGGACGGATACGCAGTATTTT. Its translation is CASSLERTDTQYF.

The V and J genes are TRBV2 and TRBJ2-7; D may be TRBD1 (5 bases). The CDR3 has 11 amino acids. Per the germline V gene, CDR1 is SNHLY and CDR2 is FYNNEI. Deletions cut 3 bases from V and 5 bases from J, with 5 bases between. DNA for the CDR3: TGTGCCAGCAGTGACAGGGACGAGCAGTACTTC. Its translation: CASSDRDEQYF.

The chain uses TRBV28 and TRBJ2-7; D perhaps matches TRBD1 (5 bases). The CDR3 is 15 amino acids. Trimming removed 6 bases from V and 0 bases from J, with 15 bases in between. The V gene's germline CDR1 is MDHEN and CDR2 SYDVKM. In nucleotides, the CDR3 is TGTGCCAGCAGCAGTAGGGGTCTTCTCTCCTACGAGCAGTACTTC. The encoded protein is CASSSRGLLSYEQYF.

A word on this clone: Other DNA sequences in this specimen translate into the identical CDR3. The chain joins TRBV29-1 to TRBJ2-3; no reliable D call. The CDR3 is 13 residues long. Germline CDR1 reads SQVTM; CDR2 reads ANQGSEA. With 6 bases removed from V and 0 bases from J, the gap between germline ends came to 10 bases. The CDR3 DNA reads as TGCAGCGTCGACCCCATCAGCACAGATACGCAGTATTTT. This codes for CSVDPISTDTQYF.

V and J are TRBV19 and TRBJ1-5; D possibly corresponds to TRBD1 (5 bases). V was clipped by 9 bases and J by 5 bases, with 17 bases between them. CDR1 is LNHDA, CDR2 SQIVND, per germline (reference sequence). This CDR3 region has 14 residues. CDR3 DNA sequence: TGTGCCAGCCAGGTGGTGGGGGGTTATCAGCCCCAGCATTTT. This gives the protein CASQVVGGYQPQHF.

The chain uses TRBV27 and TRBJ1-5; D gene uncertain. Trimming left V 5 bases short and J 3 bases short, with 14 bases between. The CDR3 length is 15 residues. Per the germline V gene, CDR1 is MNHEY and CDR2 is SMNVEV (reference sequence). CDR3 sequence reads: CASSSKDGINQPQHF. Here the CDR3 DNA reads TGTGCCAGCAGTAGCAAGGACGGGATCAATCAGCCCCAGCATTTT.

This rearrangement joins TRBV11-1 to TRBJ1-4; maybe TRBD1 (5 bases). Per germline, CDR1 SGHAT and CDR2 FQDESV (reference sequence). The CDR3 sequence is 12 residues long. The germline V and J ends were trimmed by 4 bases and 12 bases, with 12 bases remaining between them. The CDR3 protein is CASSSTGVQLFF. The CDR3 region has the DNA TGTGCCAGCAGCTCAACAGGCGTTCAACTGTTTTTT.

This clone was observed a single time. The rearrangement uses TRBV12-5 and TRBJ2-3; 9 bases align to TRBD1. With 1 base clipped from V and 5 bases from J, the junction kept 7 bases outside the gene matches. Germline V gene data show CDR1 as LGHNT and CDR2 as FRNRAP. CDR3 size: 16 residues. This CDR3 is CASGLAGQGAIDTQYF. The CDR3 coding sequence is TGTGCTAGTGGTTTGGCGGGACAGGGAGCGATAGATACGCAGTATTTT.

V gene TRBV27 combines with J gene TRBJ1-1, with TRBD1 matching over 7 bases. The germline CDR1 and CDR2 sequences are MNHEY and SMNVEV (reference sequence). Germline trimming cut 4 bases from V and 10 bases from J; bases unmatched to any gene: 9. CDR3 length: 13 amino acids. CDR3 sequence reads: CASSYGTEGVAFF. CDR3 coding DNA: TGTGCCAGCAGTTACGGGACAGAAGGTGTAGCTTTCTTT.

This clone was observed a single time. The rearrangement uses TRBV10-3 and TRBJ1-1; D possibly corresponds to TRBD1 (5 bases). The germline V gene has CDR1 ENHRY and CDR2 SYGVKD. V dropped 6 bases and J dropped 4 bases, with 15 bases sitting between them. CDR3 length: 14 amino acids. As DNA, the CDR3 is TGTGCCATCAGGAACGGGGACGGGACCACTGAAGCTTTCTTT. It yields the protein CAIRNGDGTTEAFF.

The rearrangement uses TRBV28 and TRBJ1-2; D is perhaps TRBD1 (5 bases). Germline V lookup: CDR1 MDHEN, CDR2 SYDVKM. V lost 3 bases to trimming and J lost 4 bases, with 9 bases between them. The CDR3 sequence is 13 residues long. The CDR3 spells CASSFAGVYGYTF. In DNA form, the CDR3 reads TGTGCCAGCAGTTTTGCGGGGGTCTATGGCTACACCTTC.